These 14 T cell receptor beta chains were all obtained from the same sample, sequenced in a study of blood T cells in healthy people across ages. Together with a sample-barcoded 5' primer, a J-beta primer mix was included in a second PCR lasting about 6 to 11 cycles. TCRdb reprocessed the 5' RACE reads via MiXCR and lists one record per CDR3 protein. In the table there are some 710,000 distinct CDR3 sequences, about 20% of which are singletons. Sequenced: blood. These receptors originate from a man aged 70-80 years in good health.

CDR3 DNA sequence: TGTGCCAGCAGCTTAGATCTGGCGGCGGCCCTAAATACGCAGTATTTT. It encodes CASSLDLAAALNTQYF. The rearrangement links TRBV7-2 to TRBJ2-3; D remains unclear. The V gene's germline CDR1 is SGHTA and CDR2 FQGNSA. V lost 1 base and J 7 bases, leaving 18 bases between the germline ends. The CDR3 length is 16 residues. Combining the CDR3 with reference TRBV7-2 and TRBJ2-3 gives the whole variable domain GAGVSQSPSNKVTEKGKDVELRCDPISGHTALYWYRQSLGQGLEFLIYFQGNSAPDKSGLPSDRFSAERTGGSVSTLTIQRTQQEDSAVYLCASSLDLAAALNTQYFGPGTRLTVL.

The chain has TRBV7-8 and TRBJ2-2; 8 bases align to TRBD2. Trimming took 6 bases from V and 7 from J; bases not matched to a gene: 10. The CDR3 has 15 residues. Germline V gene sequence: CDR1 SGHVS, CDR2 FQNEAQ. The CDR3 nucleotides are TGTGCCAGCAGGGTATCGGGAGGGGATGGCGGGGAGCTGTTTTTT. Translated, it gives CASRVSGGDGGELFF.

A few counts support this clonotype. The CDR3 reads CASSLDRQLYEQYV. The DNA for the CDR3 is TGCGCCAGCAGCTTGGACAGACAACTCTACGAGCAGTACGTC. J is TRBJ2-7 and V is TRBV5-1, with D hard to call. The ends were cut back, 0 bases at V and 3 bases at J, with 10 bases in the middle. The CDR3 contains 14 residues. The germline V gene has CDR1 SGHRS and CDR2 YFSETQ.

This clonotype was seen more than once but under ten times. This chain uses TRBV4-1 with TRBJ2-7; D remains unclear. CDR1 and CDR2 from the germline V gene are MGHRA and YSYEKL. Trimming stripped 1 base from V and 2 bases from J, with 12 bases between. The CDR3 runs 15 residues. The CDR3 coding sequence is TGCGCCAGCAGCCAAGGTACGGCCCGAGCCTACGAGCAGTACGTC. It codes for CASSQGTARAYEQYV.

This clonotype occurred a few times. The chain couples TRBV29-1 to TRBJ2-3, with D possibly matching TRBD2 (5 bases). The germline V gene has CDR1 SQVTM and CDR2 ANQGSEA. V dropped 0 bases and J dropped 6 bases, with 16 bases sitting between them. This CDR3 is 15 amino acids long. The CDR3 region is CSVEDRRLALDTQYF. CDR3 nucleotide sequence: TGCAGCGTTGAAGATCGACGTCTAGCACTGGATACGCAGTATTTT.

The rearrangement uses TRBV11-2 and TRBJ2-5, with 7 bases aligning to TRBD2. The closer fit of TRBJ2-1 to the DNA end suggests the J call may be wrong. Germline V CDR1 and CDR2: SGHAT, FQNNGV. This CDR3 is 12 amino acids long. The CDR3 nucleotides are TGTGCCAGCAGCCCCAATAGCGGGGAGCAGTTCTTC. This translates into CASSPNSGEQFF.

CDR3 loop: CASSLGTSGSDTQYF. In DNA, the CDR3 is TGTGCCAGCAGCTTGGGGACTAGCGGGAGTGATACGCAGTATTTT. The V and J genes are TRBV7-9 and TRBJ2-3, with TRBD2 matching 14 bases. The V gene end was trimmed by 3 bases and the J gene end by 6 bases; junction bases not matched to a gene: 2. Germline V gives CDR1 SEHNR, CDR2 FQNEAQ (reference sequence). This CDR3 region has 15 residues.

In its sample, this clonotype was seen many times. This rearrangement joins TRBV12-3 or TRBV12-4 to TRBJ2-5; the D is unclear. CDR3 size: 12 residues. V lost 6 bases, J lost 1 base, and 6 bases lay in between. CDR3 sequence: CASSRVQETQYF. In DNA form, the CDR3 reads TGTGCCAGCAGCAGAGTCCAAGAGACCCAGTACTTC.

This clonotype was recorded a few times. The J gene is TRBJ1-5, the V gene TRBV29-1; TRBD1 aligns across 9 bases. The CDR3 runs 17 residues. The J segment lost 2 bases and the V segment lost 5 bases, leaving 13 bases of the junction unmatched. The V gene's germline CDR1 is SQVTM and CDR2 ANQGSEA. CDR3 nucleotide sequence: TGCAGCGTTTCGGGGACAACAGGGGGCGCGGGCAATCAGCCCCAGCATTTT. Residues: CSVSGTTGGAGNQPQHF.

This clonotype appeared a few times. V is TRBV4-2 and J is TRBJ2-1, with 9 bases identical to TRBD1. The V gene's germline CDR1 is LGHNA and CDR2 YNFKEQ. This CDR3 spans 15 amino acids. With V trimmed by 4 bases and J by 7 bases, 8 bases remained unmatched. The CDR3 sequence: CASSPRDRAMNEQFF. CDR3 DNA sequence: TGTGCCAGCAGCCCCCGGGACAGGGCTATGAATGAGCAGTTCTTC.

The chain recombines TRBV5-1 with TRBJ2-1; TRBD2 is a possible D gene (5 bases). The CDR3 loop spans 15 amino acids. Germline V gene data show CDR1 as SGHRS and CDR2 as YFSETQ. The germline V and J ends were trimmed by 2 bases and 3 bases, with 12 bases remaining between them. The CDR3 sequence is CASSFSADDYNEQFF. For the CDR3, the DNA is TGCGCCAGCAGCTTCTCAGCGGATGACTACAATGAGCAGTTCTTC.

In this sample, this clonotype turned up a few times. The chain is built from TRBV11-2 and TRBJ2-3; D perhaps matches TRBD2 (6 bases). This CDR3 has 15 amino acids. The V and J ends lost 5 bases and 4 bases respectively, with 16 bases between them. The germline V gene has CDR1 SGHAT and CDR2 FQNNGV. The CDR3 here is CASSVLGLISDTQYF. CDR3 DNA: TGTGCCAGCAGCGTATTGGGACTCATTTCAGATACGCAGTATTTT. The full variable domain, its missing parts supplied by reference TRBV11-2 and TRBJ2-3, is EAGVAQSPRYKIIEKRQSVAFWCNPISGHATLYWYQQILGQGPKLLIQFQNNGVVDDSQLPKDRFSAERLKGVDSTLKIQPAKLEDSAVYLCASSVLGLISDTQYFGPGTRLTVL.

The table lists this clonotype with a few counts. The gene calls are TRBV12-3 or TRBV12-4 and TRBJ2-1, with D hard to call. The end of the DNA is better explained by TRBJ2-7, so the J call may be wrong. The CDR3 is made up of 15 amino acids. The CDR3 region has the DNA TGTGCCAGCAGTCTCGGACGGTCTAGCTCCTACGAGCAGTACTTC. It encodes CASSLGRSSSYEQYF.

The CDR3 reads CASSLRPSGQVRDEQFF. Here the CDR3 DNA reads TGTGCCAGCAGCCTCCGGCCTAGCGGGCAAGTGAGGGATGAGCAGTTCTTC. This rearrangement joins TRBV7-9 to TRBJ2-1; 8 bases agree with TRBD2. CDR1 SEHNR and CDR2 FQNEAQ come from the germline V gene (reference sequence). The CDR3 consists of 17 residues. J lost 8 bases, V lost 5 bases, and 17 bases had no gene match.